These 3 T cell receptor beta chains came from one sample sequenced in a study of blood T cell repertoires in COVID-19. Measured with immunoSEQ multiplex PCR; TCRdb has only the in-frame clones, and not every one. This repertoire shows 110,000 or so clones, approximately 87% found once; its top ten account for 6% to 9.5%. The material sequenced was peripheral blood. These receptors came from a man between 65 and 85 years old who had recovered from COVID-19.

Only one count was recorded for this clone. The chain has TRBV6-6 and TRBJ1-1; the D is unclear. With 4 bases removed from V and 4 bases from J, the gap between germline ends came to 10 bases. Looked up from germline, CDR1 is MNHNY and CDR2 is SVGAGI (reference sequence). CDR3 length: 13 amino acids. CDR3 sequence (DNA): TGTGCCAGCAGTTCCCAGATTGGCACTGAAGCTTTCTTT. Its translation is CASSSQIGTEAFF.

This chain connects TRBV7-9 to TRBJ1-1, with 8 bases that match TRBD1. The CDR3 runs 14 residues. Germline loops: CDR1 SEHNR, CDR2 FQNEAQ (reference sequence). V dropped 5 bases and J dropped 1; count of bases not matched to a gene: 3. The CDR3 loop is CASSPTGGNTEAFF. For the CDR3, the DNA is TGTGCCAGCAGCCCTACAGGGGGGAACACTGAAGCTTTCTTT.

This clone has more than one count but fewer than ten. The chain combines TRBV2 with TRBJ1-5; D unclear. The V gene lost 2 bases and the J gene lost 4 bases, with 9 bases spanning the gap. Germline lookup yields CDR1 SNHLY and CDR2 FYNNEI. The CDR3 has 14 residues. The CDR3 sequence is CASSEQVSNQPQHF. CDR3 nucleotide sequence: TGTGCCAGCAGTGAACAGGTTTCTAATCAGCCCCAGCATTTT.